This T cell receptor (beta chain) comes out of a study of blood T cell repertoires in COVID-19. Study-level background: The United States, Italy and Spain provided the acute and convalescent COVID-19 samples.

Profiling relied on immunoSEQ multiplex PCR, and the TCRdb table lists in-frame clones only, not all of them. The sample records about 140,000 clones, just under 85% being singletons. CDR3 size: 15 residues. Germline V gives CDR1 WSHSY, CDR2 SAAADI. V shed 4 bases, J shed 4 bases, and the junction held 5 bases outside the gene matches. The sample taken for sequencing was PBMCs or T cells enriched from blood (not recorded which). The chain combines TRBV10-2 with TRBJ2-7, with 12 nucleotides matching TRBD2. The clonotype comes from a woman aged 50 to 60 with acute COVID-19. This chain's CDR3 is CASSGLAGAGYEQYF. CDR3 coding DNA: TGCGCCAGCAGTGGACTAGCGGGAGCGGGGTACGAGCAGTACTTC.